The 21 T cell receptor beta chains in this list originate from one sample, sequenced in a study of blood T cells in healthy people across ages. The second PCR ran roughly 6 to 12 cycles with a sample-barcoded 5' primer and J-beta primers. TCRdb re-called the 5' RACE reads with MiXCR, one entry per CDR3 protein. The sample includes roughly 1.6 million distinct CDR3 sequences, approximately 32% of them seen just once. Sequenced input: blood. These receptors were obtained from a woman in her 30s in good health.

To note about this clonotype: The junction departs from germline at one end; a sequencing error may be responsible. The chain employs TRBV20-1 and TRBJ1-4; 8 nucleotides match TRBD1. Per germline, CDR1 DFQATT and CDR2 SNEGSKA (reference sequence). CDR3 length equals 17 residues. The CDR3 here is CSTRDKNQGATNERLFF. The CDR3 DNA reads as TGCAGTACTAGAGATAAAAACCAGGGGGCGACTAATGAAAGACTGTTTTTT.

To note about this clonotype: Likely a read error: the CDR3 ends without its conserved phenylalanine or tryptophan. The rearrangement links TRBV29-1 to TRBJ2-3; D is unresolved. Per germline, CDR1 SQVTM and CDR2 ANQGSEA. Deletions cut 3 bases from V and 0 bases from J, with 4 bases between. This CDR3 has 12 amino acids. CDR3 DNA: TGCAGCGTTGAGGACAGCACAGATACGCAGTATTTG. Protein: CSVEDSTDTQYL.

The chain uses TRBV5-1 and TRBJ2-3; no reliable D call. There are 15 residues in the CDR3. The germline CDR1 and CDR2 sequences are SGHRS and YFSETQ. V shed 2 bases and J shed 1 base, with 11 bases lying between them. The CDR3 DNA reads as TGCGCCAGCAGCTTAGACGGAATACGCACAGATACGCAGTATTTT. This codes for CASSLDGIRTDTQYF.

A remark on this clonotype: The junction departs from the called germline gene at one end, perhaps through a read error. The chain is built from TRBV12-3 or TRBV12-4 and TRBJ2-3, with D perhaps assigned TRBD1 or TRBD2 (5 bases each). The CDR3 is 13 residues long. The CDR3 DNA reads TGTGCCAGCACCTCAGCGGACACAGATGCGCAGTATTTT. Translated, it gives CASTSADTDAQYF.

This clonotype was seen many times. This chain joins TRBV29-1 and TRBJ2-7; 7 bases align to TRBD1. Trimming at V came to 4 bases and at J to 4 bases, leaving 4 bases not matched to a gene. Germline V gene sequence: CDR1 SQVTM, CDR2 ANQGSEA. The CDR3 contains 12 residues. CDR3 bases: TGCAGCGTTGTAGGGGGCGAGTACGAGCAGTACTTC. This gives the protein CSVVGGEYEQYF.

The rearrangement uses TRBV28 and TRBJ2-3, with TRBD2 identical over 7 bases. The CDR3 covers 16 residues. Germline trimming cut 3 bases from V and 5 bases from J; bases unmatched to any gene: 11. Germline CDR1 and CDR2: MDHEN and SYDVKM. The CDR3 nucleotides are TGTGCCAGCAGTTTGTTCAGGCGGGAGTTAAGAGATACGCAGTATTTT. Protein: CASSLFRRELRDTQYF.

The chain has TRBV7-9 and TRBJ2-1; D gene ambiguous. With 5 bases removed from V and 5 bases from J, the gap between germline ends came to 13 bases. The V gene's germline CDR1 is SEHNR and CDR2 FQNEAQ (reference sequence). CDR3 length: 14 residues. Here the CDR3 reads CASSHRRAHNEQFF. Written as DNA, the CDR3 is TGTGCCAGCAGCCACCGCCGCGCCCACAATGAGCAGTTCTTC.

There are a few counts of this clonotype. This chain connects TRBV20-1 to TRBJ1-1; D remains ambiguous. Germline assignment: CDR1 DFQATT and CDR2 SNEGSKA (reference sequence). This CDR3 has 14 amino acids. The CDR3 loop is CSPWQRLGNTEAFF. In DNA form, the CDR3 reads TGCAGCCCGTGGCAGAGGTTGGGGAACACTGAAGCTTTCTTT.

V is TRBV14 and J is TRBJ2-1; either TRBD1 or TRBD2 may fit D (5 bases each). The CDR3 totals 14 residues. Germline CDR1 is SGHDN and CDR2 is FVKESK. V was shortened by 4 bases and J by 4 bases, with 11 bases between the two germline ends. DNA for the CDR3: TGTGCCAGCAGCCCCTTAGGGGAGTACAATGAGCAGTTCTTC. Translating gives CASSPLGEYNEQFF.

The V gene is TRBV4-1, the J gene TRBJ2-6; D is perhaps TRBD1 (6 bases). V shed 6 bases and J shed 1 base, with 19 bases lying between them. Germline V CDR1 and CDR2: MGHRA, YSYEKL. CDR3 size: 18 residues. Written as DNA, the CDR3 is TGCGCCAGCAGTCAGGGCACAGGGACCTGGTCTGGGGCCAACGTCCTGACTTTC. It translates to CASSQGTGTWSGANVLTF.

There are a few counts of this clonotype. The chain is built from TRBV20-1 and TRBJ2-1; D perhaps matches TRBD2 (5 bases). The CDR3 spans 16 residues. Between the trimmed V and J ends, which lost 5 bases and 2 bases, there was a span of 19 bases. In germline, CDR1 is DFQATT, CDR2 SNEGSKA (reference sequence). In nucleotides, the CDR3 is TGCAGTGCTCCTCGACCCTCCACTAGGGCCTACAATGAGCAGTTCTTC. Its protein is CSAPRPSTRAYNEQFF.

V usage is TRBV20-1 and J usage is TRBJ2-3, with D unclear. Germline CDR1 DFQATT, CDR2 SNEGSKA (reference sequence). Trimming cost V 3 bases and J 1 base, with 14 bases left between them. This CDR3 spans 15 amino acids. As DNA, the CDR3 is TGCAGTGCTAGTCAGGATCGCAATGGCACAGATACGCAGTATTTT. Translated, it gives CSASQDRNGTDTQYF.

The chain joins TRBV6-4 to TRBJ2-3, with 7 bases lining up with TRBD2. The CDR3 loop spans 15 amino acids. Germline V gene lookup returns CDR1 MRHNA and CDR2 SNTAGT. The trim removed 6 bases at V and 0 bases at J, leaving 6 bases unmatched. The CDR3 coding sequence is TGTGCCAGCAGACCGCTAGCGGAAAGCACAGATACGCAGTATTTT. Residues: CASRPLAESTDTQYF.

The count of this clonotype is one. The chain carries TRBV7-2 and TRBJ2-3; the D call may be TRBD1 or TRBD2 (5 bases each). The CDR3 extends over 16 amino acids. Germline V gives CDR1 SGHTA, CDR2 FQGNSA. With 9 bases removed from V and 2 bases from J, the gap between germline ends came to 21 bases. CDR3 residues: CASSRTGTRSTDTQYF. CDR3 sequence (DNA): TGTGCCAGTAGTCGTACGGGGACCCGATCCACAGATACGCAGTATTTT.

The V gene is TRBV11-2, the J gene TRBJ2-7, with 10 bases matching TRBD1. The CDR3 loop spans 15 amino acids. V was pared by 6 bases and J by 4 bases, with 9 bases of the junction left unmatched. Germline V lookup: CDR1 SGHAT, CDR2 FQNNGV. The CDR3 protein is CASRPPTGGSYEQYF. Written as DNA, the CDR3 is TGTGCCAGCAGACCACCGACAGGGGGCTCGTACGAGCAGTACTTC. Full variable domain (outside the CDR3, taken from reference TRBV11-2 and TRBJ2-7): EAGVAQSPRYKIIEKRQSVAFWCNPISGHATLYWYQQILGQGPKLLIQFQNNGVVDDSQLPKDRFSAERLKGVDSTLKIQPAKLEDSAVYLCASRPPTGGSYEQYFGPGTRLTVT.

A few counts support this clonotype. The chain is built from TRBV27 and TRBJ1-4; D gene uncertain. Trimming pared 0 bases from V and 3 bases from J, leaving 8 bases between. CDR1 and CDR2 (germline): MNHEY, SMNVEV (reference sequence). The CDR3 is 15 amino acids. The CDR3 sequence: CASSLSPGSNEKLFF. The DNA for the CDR3 is TGTGCCAGCAGTTTATCGCCGGGGTCTAATGAAAAACTGTTTTTT.

This clonotype was recorded at least ten times. The V gene is TRBV12-3 or TRBV12-4, the J gene TRBJ2-1; D call uncertain. This CDR3 is built from 12 residues. V shed 5 bases and J shed 6 bases, with 8 bases lying between them. The CDR3 region is CASSRPVNEQFF. The CDR3 DNA follows: TGTGCCAGCAGTCGACCCGTCAATGAGCAGTTCTTC.

This clonotype was seen a few times. The chain uses TRBV7-8 and TRBJ2-1, with TRBD2 identical over 9 bases. The CDR3 runs to 18 residues. Germline V lookup: CDR1 SGHVS, CDR2 FQNEAQ. Losses at the gene ends were 0 bases for V and 4 bases for J; bases not matched to a gene: 10. CDR3 bases: TGTGCCAGCAGCTTAGCGGGATTACTAGCGGGCCCATACAATGAGCAGTTCTTC. It yields the protein CASSLAGLLAGPYNEQFF. Full variable domain (missing parts from reference TRBV7-8 and TRBJ2-1): GAGVSQSPRYKVAKRGQDVALRCDPISGHVSLFWYQQALGQGPEFLTYFQNEAQLDKSGLPSDRFFAERPEGSVSTLKIQRTQQEDSAVYLCASSLAGLLAGPYNEQFFGPGTRLTVL.

This clonotype occurred a few times. The chain uses TRBV7-2 and TRBJ2-1; no clear D. Germline CDR1 reads SGHTA; CDR2 reads FQGNSA. V was pared by 3 bases and J by 8 bases, with 8 bases between. The CDR3 is made up of 12 amino acids. The CDR3 DNA is TGTGCCAGCAGCTTCTTAGCCCATGAGCAGTTCTTC. Residues: CASSFLAHEQFF.

The chain uses TRBV27 and TRBJ2-4; TRBD2 matches 9 bases. Per germline, CDR1 MNHEY and CDR2 SMNVEV (reference sequence). Trimming removed 6 bases from V and 13 bases from J; junction bases left unmatched: 16. This CDR3 region has 15 residues. The CDR3 sequence: CASRAKREETYGQYF. In nucleotides, the CDR3 is TGTGCCAGCAGGGCAAAGCGGGAGGAAACCTACGGGCAGTACTTC.

This clonotype showed up just a few times. The rearrangement joins TRBV7-9 to TRBJ1-1; D is ambiguous. Germline values: CDR1 SEHNR, CDR2 FQNEAQ (reference sequence). Deletions cut 7 bases from V and 10 bases from J, with 16 bases between. This CDR3 region has 12 residues. CDR3: CASTLVEGTAFF. For the CDR3, the DNA is TGTGCCAGCACCTTGGTAGAGGGAACAGCTTTCTTT.